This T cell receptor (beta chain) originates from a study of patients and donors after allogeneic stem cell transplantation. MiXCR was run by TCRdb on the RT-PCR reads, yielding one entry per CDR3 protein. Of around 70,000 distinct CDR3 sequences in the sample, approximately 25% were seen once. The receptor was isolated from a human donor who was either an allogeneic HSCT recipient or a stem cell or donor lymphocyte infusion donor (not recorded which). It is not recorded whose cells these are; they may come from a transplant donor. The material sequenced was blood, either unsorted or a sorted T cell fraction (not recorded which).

The CDR3 region is CASSLSGSEFYGYTF. CDR3 sequence (DNA): TGTGCCAGCAGTTTATCGGGCTCAGAATTCTATGGCTACACCTTC. The rearrangement links TRBV12-3 or TRBV12-4 to TRBJ1-2, with D hard to call. V lost 2 bases and J 4 bases, leaving 14 bases between the germline ends. This CDR3 is 15 amino acids long.